This TCR beta chain emerged from a study of OX40 agonist ivuxolimab in advanced cancers. Study information: At doses from 0.01 to 10 mg/kg, patients were given intravenous ivuxolimab every 2 weeks. Eligibility rules accepted prior anti-PD-1, anti-PD-L1 or anti-CTLA-4 therapy, and over 35% had some. Broader study findings: Both blood CD4+ and CD8+ T cells showed clonal growth by week 6 at 0.1 to 3.0 mg/kg. Determination of antigen specificity was not performed for the expanded peripheral T cells.

Regarding this clone: Its cognate antigen is unknown.

Sequenced by immunoSEQ multiplex PCR; TCRdb stores in-frame clones only, minus some. The data show around 70,000 clones, around 86% seen once. This CDR3 comprises 13 residues. The germline CDR1 and CDR2 sequences are LNHDA and SQIVND (reference sequence). V shed 7 bases and J shed 2 bases, with 12 bases lying between them. The sequenced sample was CD4+ or CD8+ T cells sorted from blood, obtained in a trial of the OX40 agonist ivuxolimab. The chain has TRBV19 and TRBJ2-7; D ambiguous. The TCR sequence derives from an adult with an advanced solid tumor such as melanoma, head and neck, liver or kidney cancer. The CDR3 here is CASITASTYEQYF. Here the CDR3 DNA reads TGTGCCAGTATTACAGCTTCGACCTACGAGCAGTACTTC.